The entry below describes one T cell receptor beta chain. The sample originates from a study of blood T cell repertoires in COVID-19. In germline, CDR1 is MDHEN, CDR2 SYDVKM. The CDR3 contains 17 residues. Trimming removed 1 base from V and 1 base from J; junction bases left unmatched: 8. Generated by immunoSEQ multiplex PCR, the TCRdb table keeps only in-frame clones and is missing some. Among around 300,000 clones, around 90% were seen once, and the ten largest hold roughly 2.3%. The genes are TRBV28 and TRBJ1-2, with 8 bases matching TRBD1. The sequenced sample was peripheral blood. The clonotype originates from a middle-aged man with acute or convalescent COVID-19. CDR3 in DNA: TGTGCCAGCAGTTTATACCGGGACAGGAATTTTAACTATGGCTACACCTTC. Protein sequence: CASSLYRDRNFNYGYTF.